Given below is one T cell receptor (beta chain) in context. The template, 500 ng total RNA, yielded TCR beta cDNA made with a constant-region primer. Libraries covering TCR beta were generated through three nested multiplex PCR rounds (using a slightly modified ARM-PCR). A C-beta reverse primer was combined with TRBV1-TRBV30 forward primers in the first two PCR rounds, and each round had roughly 11 cycles. TCRdb itself ran the multiplex PCR reads through MiXCR, one entry per CDR3 protein. The sample shows fewer than 350,000 distinct CDR3 sequences, approximately 65% of them seen only once. V was trimmed by 5 bases and J by 5 bases, leaving 21 bases between them. The germline gives CDR1 PRHDT, CDR2 FYEKMQ (reference sequence). This CDR3 has 16 residues. Germline DNA was extracted too, while blood RNA derived from unsorted whole blood. The data were obtained in a study of tumor-infiltrating lymphocytes in primary liver carcinoma.

The chain combines TRBV13 with TRBJ2-5; D perhaps matches TRBD2 (5 bases). The source of this sequence is a middle-aged man with primary liver carcinoma and hepatitis B virus infection. What was sequenced was peripheral blood. DNA of the CDR3: TGTGCCAGCAGCCCTAGGAGGTCGAGCGTCTCGGAGACCCAGTACTTC. Encoded protein: CASSPRRSSVSETQYF. Full variable domain (outside the CDR3, taken from reference TRBV13 and TRBJ2-5): AAGVIQSPRHLIKEKRETATLKCYPIPRHDTVYWYQQGPGQDPQFLISFYEKMQSDKGSIPDRFSAQQFSDYHSELNMSSLELGDSALYFCASSPRRSSVSETQYFGPGTRLLVL.